What follows are 9 T cell receptor beta chains derived from one specimen sequenced in a study of human T cells and chemical hapten exposure. TCRdb reprocessed the RACE reads via MiXCR and lists one record per CDR3 protein. The data hold 100,000 to 120,000 distinct CDR3 sequences, with roughly a third observed a single time. Time point noted: patch test 3, about 24 weeks after DPC sensitization. Treatment: therapeutic diphenylcyclopropenone sensitization with weekly scalp DPC. The sequenced sample was whole blood, obtained in connection with sensitization to the hapten diphenylcyclopropenone (DPC). The source of these receptors is a man between 40 and 49 years old with alopecia areata. Some clones in this sample may be carry-over from other donors' samples.

This clonotype turned up a few times. V gene TRBV20-1 combines with J gene TRBJ2-3; 10 bases are shared with TRBD2. The CDR3 sequence is 13 residues long. Looked up from germline, CDR1 is DFQATT and CDR2 is SNEGSKA (reference sequence). The junction had 6 bases not matched to a gene; V was cut back by 3 bases and J by 9 bases. The CDR3 DNA reads TGCAGTGCTAGCAGTCTAGCGGGAGACACGCAGTATTTT. Translation gives CSASSLAGDTQYF.

J is TRBJ2-1 and V is TRBV7-9; TRBD1 matches at 7 bases. Per the germline V gene, CDR1 is SEHNR and CDR2 is FQNEAQ (reference sequence). The CDR3 extends over 16 amino acids. J lost 1 base, V lost 5 bases, and 8 bases had no gene match. CDR3 loop: CASSGDTTGSYNEQFF. The DNA for the CDR3 is TGTGCCAGCAGCGGGGACACGACAGGGTCCTACAATGAGCAGTTCTTC.

This clonotype occurred a few times. This CDR3 is CASSLGRISVETQYF. The CDR3 DNA reads as TGTGCCAGCAGCTTAGGCCGCATTTCGGTAGAGACCCAGTACTTC. The chain recombines TRBV13 with TRBJ2-5, with D hard to call. Trimming cost V 0 bases and J 4 bases, with 12 bases left between them. The CDR3 runs 15 residues. Germline CDR1 PRHDT, CDR2 FYEKMQ (reference sequence).

The chain links TRBV13 to TRBJ2-7, with D perhaps matching TRBD2 (6 bases). The V and J ends lost 10 bases and 0 bases respectively, with 19 bases between them. Germline V gives CDR1 PRHDT, CDR2 FYEKMQ (reference sequence). The CDR3 extends over 15 amino acids. Here the CDR3 reads CATQLYGSGSYEQYF. The CDR3 DNA reads as TGTGCCACCCAGCTCTACGGGAGTGGCTCCTACGAGCAGTACTTC.

This clonotype was observed a few times. V usage is TRBV9 and J usage is TRBJ2-7; the D call may be TRBD1 or TRBD2 (5 bases each). V gave up 0 bases and J gave up 2 bases, with 6 bases separating them. The germline gives CDR1 SGDLS, CDR2 YYNGEE. This CDR3 has 13 amino acids. CDR3 amino acids: CASSVGDPYEQYF. CDR3 coding DNA: TGTGCCAGCAGCGTAGGGGACCCCTACGAGCAGTACTTC.

V gene TRBV6-2 or TRBV6-3 combines with J gene TRBJ2-1, with a possible D match to TRBD2 (5 bases). V gave up 0 bases and J gave up 2 bases, with 20 bases separating them. The CDR3 has 19 residues. CDR1 is MNHEY, CDR2 SVGEGT, per germline. DNA for the CDR3: TGTGCCAGCAGTTACTCGACGTTGGACTCCGGCCGACCCTACAATGAGCAGTTCTTC. It is translated as CASSYSTLDSGRPYNEQFF.

About this clonotype: A read error may account for a junction end that differs from germline. This chain uses TRBV11-1 with TRBJ2-1; no reliable D call. Germline assignment: CDR1 SGHAT and CDR2 FQDESV (reference sequence). The CDR3 has 14 residues. DNA of the CDR3: TGTGCCAGCAGCTTAGGCAACTCCAACAATGAGCAGTTCTTC. Translation gives CASSLGNSNNEQFF.

The V and J genes are TRBV5-6 and TRBJ2-6; 12 bases match TRBD1. After removal of 4 bases from V and 4 bases from J, the junction contained 6 bases not matched to a gene. Looked up from germline, CDR1 is SGHDT and CDR2 is YYEEEE. CDR3 size: 17 residues. DNA of the CDR3: TGTGCCAGCAGCCCGGGACAGGGGGCGCTCGGGGCCAACGTCCTGACTTTC. It translates to CASSPGQGALGANVLTF.

The chain couples TRBV4-1 to TRBJ1-4, with D perhaps matching TRBD1 (5 bases). CDR3 length: 15 amino acids. From germline, CDR1 is MGHRA and CDR2 YSYEKL. V shed 4 bases and J shed 0 bases, with 9 bases lying between them. The CDR3 spells CASSRGPATNEKLFF. The CDR3 coding sequence is TGCGCCAGCAGCCGGGGCCCAGCAACTAATGAAAAACTGTTTTTT.